This TCR beta chain was captured in a study of PD-L1 blockade in urothelial cancer. Study at large: Previous chemotherapy exposure amounted to 0 to 3 regimens for patients. Blood was subjected to analysis at 3 weeks (second dose) and 6 weeks following treatment start.

Method: immunoSEQ multiplex PCR; TCRdb's copy keeps in-frame clones and lacks some. The data contain fewer than 40,000 clones, 75% to 95% of them seen just once; the ten biggest clones take up around 8.3%. This CDR3 comprises 17 residues. The trim removed 5 bases at V and 4 bases at J, leaving 11 bases unmatched. Germline loops: CDR1 SGHVS, CDR2 FQNEAQ. The chain combines TRBV7-8 with TRBJ1-3, with 10 bases fitting TRBD1. This TCR was recovered from a man between 65 and 80 years old with urothelial cancer. The sample in question was PBMCs, obtained around atezolizumab (anti-PD-L1) treatment. The CDR3 protein is CASSPRDRGLAGNTIYF. Here the CDR3 DNA reads TGTGCCAGCAGCCCCCGGGACAGGGGACTTGCAGGAAACACCATATATTTT.